A single sample is the source of the 9 T cell receptor beta chains below, sequenced in a study of shared clonotypes between healthy human individuals. CD45RO-negative, CCR7-selected cells formed the naive CD8 fraction, which excluded terminally differentiated effector memory CD45RA+ cells. Assay: immunoSEQ multiplex PCR; the TCRdb copy retains only in-frame clones and omits some. The sample yields about 2 million clones, approximately 94% seen once. The sequencing sample was made of naive CD8+ T cells sorted from blood. These TCRs come from a young man in good health.

This sequence joins TRBV27 and TRBJ2-2; 9 nucleotides line up with TRBD1. The junction had 14 bases not matched to a gene; V was cut back by 7 bases and J by 2 bases. The length of the CDR3 is 18 residues. The germline V gene has CDR1 MNHEY and CDR2 SMNVEV (reference sequence). The CDR3 region is CASKIFLGQGSNTGELFF. In DNA form, the CDR3 reads TGTGCCAGCAAAATTTTTCTGGGACAGGGAAGCAACACCGGGGAGCTGTTTTTT.

The chain links TRBV7-6 to TRBJ1-3; D is uncertain. V dropped 3 bases and J dropped 2 bases, with 5 bases sitting between them. Germline V gene data show CDR1 as SGHVS and CDR2 as FNYEAQ. The CDR3 is 13 residues long. CDR3 sequence reads: CASSFVPGNTIYF. DNA for the CDR3: TGTGCCAGCAGCTTCGTCCCTGGAAACACCATATATTTT.

The chain is built from TRBV27 and TRBJ2-1, with TRBD2 matching over 10 bases. Trimming cost V 5 bases and J 6 bases; bases outside gene matches: 10. The CDR3 is 16 amino acids. The germline V gene encodes CDR1 MNHEY and CDR2 SMNVEV (reference sequence). CDR3 DNA sequence: TGTGCCAGCAGTCCCCAACTAGCGGGATCCCCCAATGAGCAGTTCTTC. Its protein is CASSPQLAGSPNEQFF.

The rearrangement joins TRBV4-3 to TRBJ2-7; no clear D. The germline gives CDR1 LGHNA, CDR2 YSLEER. Trimming took off 2 bases at V and 4 bases at J, with 9 bases between the two ends. The length of the CDR3 is 13 residues. CDR3 amino acids: CASSQSRPYEQYF. The CDR3 bases are TGCGCCAGCAGCCAATCGCGGCCATACGAGCAGTACTTC.

The chain has TRBV11-2 and TRBJ2-5; TRBD2 is a possible D gene (6 bases). The CDR3 runs 15 residues. With 2 bases removed from V and 2 bases from J, the gap between germline ends came to 12 bases. Germline V gives CDR1 SGHAT, CDR2 FQNNGV. CDR3 bases: TGTGCCAGCAGCTTATTCCCTAGCGTACAAGAGACCCAGTACTTC. This encodes CASSLFPSVQETQYF.

Details on this clone: In this CDR3 the conserved last residue, phenylalanine or tryptophan, is missing, so a read error is likely. The J gene is TRBJ2-2, the V gene TRBV7-9; D uncertain. V lost 0 bases and J lost 2, with 4 bases in between. Germline-derived CDR1 and CDR2 are SEHNR and FQNEAQ (reference sequence). This CDR3 is 14 amino acids long. CDR3 nucleotide sequence: TGTGCCAGCAGCTTAGCGCCCAACACCGGGGAGCTGTTTTCT. Residues: CASSLAPNTGELFS.

J is TRBJ1-6 and V is TRBV4-1, with TRBD1 identical over 7 bases. The CDR3 has 15 amino acids. Germline-derived CDR1 and CDR2 are MGHRA and YSYEKL. The junction had 6 bases not matched to a gene; V was cut back by 3 bases and J by 7 bases. CDR3 sequence: CASSHRQGDNSPLHF. CDR3 sequence (DNA): TGCGCCAGCAGCCACCGACAGGGTGACAATTCACCCCTCCACTTT.

CDR3 amino acids: CASSLPHDGTVDTQYF. CDR3 in DNA: TGTGCCAGCAGCCTCCCCCACGACGGGACTGTAGATACGCAGTATTTT. This chain joins TRBV7-9 and TRBJ2-3; a possible D gene is TRBD2 (6 bases). In germline, CDR1 is SEHNR, CDR2 FQNEAQ (reference sequence). Trimming removed 5 bases from V and 5 bases from J, with 20 bases in between. The CDR3 has 16 residues. The full variable domain, completed using reference TRBV7-9 and TRBJ2-3, is DTGVSQNPRHKITKRGQNVTFRCDPISEHNRLYWYRQTLGQGPEFLTYFQNEAQLEKSRLLSDRFSAERPKGSFSTLEIQRTEQGDSAMYLCASSLPHDGTVDTQYFGPGTRLTVL.

The J gene is TRBJ2-7, the V gene TRBV10-3; D gene uncertain. The length of the CDR3 is 15 residues. The germline gives CDR1 ENHRY, CDR2 SYGVKD. Trimming removed 2 bases from V and 4 bases from J, with 15 bases in between. The CDR3 protein is CAISEKGGGSYEQYF. CDR3 bases: TGTGCCATCAGTGAGAAGGGTGGTGGATCGTACGAGCAGTACTTC.